The T cell receptor (beta chain) under discussion was sequenced for a study of graft-versus-host responses after intestinal transplantation. Study background: Multivisceral, liver-intestinal, or isolated intestinal grafts went to recipients.

Graft-derived tissue was subjected to processing to liberate intraepithelial and lamina propria lymphocytes. Details on this clone: What it binds is unknown.

Per germline, CDR1 MNHNS and CDR2 SASEGT. The CDR3 has 15 residues. J lost 2 bases, V lost 6 bases, and 5 bases had no gene match. Sequencing used immunoSEQ multiplex PCR; TCRdb keeps in-frame clones, though not all of them. The sample holds approximately 14,000 clones, roughly two thirds seen once. Study results and caveats: Allograft graft-versus-host to host-versus-graft clonal ratios ran high in patients with graft-donor T cell macrochimerism.

This clonotype was sampled from a human patient who received an intestinal transplant, so some T cells may come from the graft donor. The chain couples TRBV6-1 to TRBJ2-7; 12 positions match TRBD2. The sequencing here drew on ileum tissue, taken roughly 720 days after intestinal transplantation. In DNA, the CDR3 is TGTGCCAGCAGCGTCACTAGCGGGGGGCCCTACGAGCAGTACTTC. Translation gives CASSVTSGGPYEQYF.